These 26 T cell receptor beta chains share one sample of origin, sequenced in a study of T cell clonality in common variable immunodeficiency. TCRdb's copy holds only in-frame clones and misses some; the assay was immunoSEQ multiplex PCR. The sample gives 45,000 to 60,000 clones, none seen only once, and the top ten clones hold about 6%. The sequenced sample consisted of peripheral blood mononuclear cells. The receptors were gathered from a person between 18 and 69 years old in good health.

This clone was observed at least ten times. The observed sequence ends 3 residues before the CDR3 terminus, with the missing tail filled in from the germline J gene. The V and J genes are TRBV7-6 and TRBJ2-3; 8 bases agree with TRBD2. The CDR3 runs 18 residues. The germline CDR1 and CDR2 sequences are SGHVS and FNYEAQ. V lost 4 bases and J lost 2; bases outside the gene matches: 14. The covered CDR3 bases are TGTGCCAGCAGCTCACAACTTAGCGGGGATACGATCACAGATACG. It encodes CASSSQLSGDTITDT. The whole CDR3 protein is CASSSQLSGDTITDTQYF. Together with reference TRBV7-6 and TRBJ2-3, the CDR3 gives the full variable domain: GAGVSQSPRYKVTKRGQDVALRCDPISGHVSLYWYRQALGQGPEFLTYFNYEAQQDKSGLPNDRFSAERPEGSISTLTIQRTEQRDSAMYRCASSSQLSGDTITDTQYFGPGTRLTVL.

This clone was detected many times. The read terminates 3 residues before the CDR3 end, so the remaining end is supplied by the germline J gene. This chain uses TRBV7-9 with TRBJ2-5; D is unresolved. Trimming stripped 0 bases from V and 5 bases from J, with 10 bases between. Germline CDR1 is SEHNR and CDR2 is FQNEAQ (reference sequence). The CDR3 is 14 residues long. Partial CDR3 DNA: TGTGCCAGCAGCTTAGCGCCAGGTTTTGAGACC. Amino acids: CASSLAPGFET. The full CDR3 protein reads CASSLAPGFETQYF.

This clone was detected ten times or more. The read comes to an end 3 residues before the CDR3 does, leaving the germline J gene to fill in the end. This chain uses TRBV7-2 with TRBJ1-6, with unresolved D. The CDR3 covers 12 residues. V shed 5 bases and J shed 5 bases, with 4 bases lying between them. Germline CDR1 and CDR2: SGHTA and FQGNSA. Incomplete CDR3 DNA: TGTGCCAGCAGCCCCGATAATTCACCC. It codes for CASSPDNSP. The entire CDR3 protein is CASSPDNSPLHF.

Worth noting for this clone: The CDR3 end falls 3 residues outside the read, so it is completed with the germline J gene. The chain employs TRBV7-2 and TRBJ1-1; D not certain. Germline loops: CDR1 SGHTA, CDR2 FQGNSA. The V and J ends lost 2 bases and 7 bases respectively, with 11 bases between them. This CDR3 is 13 amino acids long. The covered CDR3 bases are TGTGCCAGCAGCTTACAGTACCCCAATGAA. It translates to CASSLQYPNE. The full CDR3 protein reads CASSLQYPNEAFF.

As regards this clone: The read comes to an end 3 residues before the CDR3 does, leaving the germline J gene to fill in the end. The genes are TRBV19 and TRBJ2-5, with 8 bases matching TRBD1. CDR1 and CDR2 from the germline V gene are LNHDA and SQIVND (reference sequence). CDR3 length: 16 amino acids. Here the CDR3 reads CASSTHRGSKRDTQYF. The CDR3 DNA, read in part, is TGTGCCAGTAGTACTCACAGGGGGTCAAAAAGGGATACC. Drawing the rest from reference TRBV19 and TRBJ2-5, the complete variable domain is DGGITQSPKYLFRKEGQNVTLSCEQNLNHDAMYWYRQDPGQGLRLIYYSQIVNDFQKGDIAEGYSVSREKKESFPLTVTSAQKNPTAFYLCASSTHRGSKRDTQYFGPGTRLLVL.

This clone was seen many times. The CDR3 end falls 3 residues outside the read, so it is completed with the germline J gene. V and J are TRBV6-2 or TRBV6-3 and TRBJ2-1, with 8 nucleotides matching TRBD1. Germline V gene sequence: CDR1 MNHEY, CDR2 SVGEGT. J gave up 8 bases and V 7 bases, and 10 bases lay outside the gene matches. The CDR3 covers 14 residues. The CDR3 loop reads CASKEALTGDEQFF. The CDR3 bases that were read are TGTGCCAGCAAGGAGGCCTTGACAGGGGATGAG.

About this clone: The read terminates 3 residues ahead of where the CDR3 ends, so the germline J gene completes it. The J gene is TRBJ2-5, the V gene TRBV6-2 or TRBV6-3; 8 bases line up with TRBD1. V was pared by 2 bases and J by 6 bases, with 5 bases of the junction left unmatched. CDR1 is MNHEY, CDR2 SVGEGT, per germline. The CDR3 runs 14 residues. This chain's CDR3 is CASSYRTGFQTQYF. The CDR3 bases that were read are TGTGCCAGCAGTTACCGGACAGGGTTTCAGACC.

This clone was counted many times. The CDR3 bases that were read are TGCGCCAGCAGTGAGAGGGGAGTGAATTCACCG. Its translation is CASSERGVNSP. The entire CDR3 reads CASSERGVNSPLFF. The chain is built from TRBV10-1 and TRBJ2-2; possibly TRBD1 or TRBD2 for D (5 bases each). The read ends 3 residues early relative to the CDR3; the germline J gene fills the gap. Germline CDR1 and CDR2: WNHNN and SYGVQD (reference sequence). This CDR3 has 14 residues.

This clone has only a few counts. CDR3 DNA (partial): TGTGCCAGCAGCTTGACAAGTAGTGGAACCGGGGAG. Its protein product is CASSLTSSGTGE. The entire CDR3 is CASSLTSSGTGELFF. This rearrangement joins TRBV7-2 to TRBJ2-2; D gene uncertain. The CDR3 goes on 3 residues after the read ends, and that part is filled in from the germline J gene. Looked up from germline, CDR1 is SGHTA and CDR2 is FQGNSA. Trimming pared 3 bases from V and 5 bases from J, leaving 13 bases between. CDR3 length equals 15 residues. The full variable domain, in which reference TRBV7-2 and TRBJ2-2 provide the parts outside the CDR3, is GAGVSQSPSNKVTEKGKDVELRCDPISGHTALYWYRQSLGQGLEFLIYFQGNSAPDKSGLPSDRFSAERTGGSVSTLTIQRTQQEDSAVYLCASSLTSSGTGELFFGEGSRLTVL.

The table lists this clone with many counts. The read halts 3 residues ahead of the CDR3 end, with the missing end drawn from the germline J gene. The chain has TRBV4-1 and TRBJ1-1; 7 nucleotides align to TRBD1. Unmatched junction bases numbered 7, after V lost 3 bases and J lost 3 bases. Germline CDR1 is MGHRA and CDR2 is YSYEKL. The CDR3 covers 15 residues. The CDR3 DNA, read in part, is TGCGCCAGCAGCCACTTGACAGGGTTGGACACTGAA. It yields the protein CASSHLTGLDTE. The CDR3 in its entirety is CASSHLTGLDTEAFF.

The sample holds a few counts of this clone. Coverage ceases 3 residues before the CDR3 finishes, and the germline J gene fills in the end. The chain uses TRBV2 and TRBJ1-4, with TRBD1 identical over 9 bases. The ends lost 9 bases at V and 7 bases at J; junction bases unmatched: 9. Germline V gene lookup returns CDR1 SNHLY and CDR2 FYNNEI. The CDR3 is made up of 14 amino acids. The covered CDR3 bases are TGTGCCAGACAGGGGGCAGAGGTTGGTGAAAAA. This gives the protein CARQGAEVGEK. The complete CDR3 protein is CARQGAEVGEKLFF.

This clone was seen a few times. The CDR3 end falls 3 residues outside the read, so it is completed with the germline J gene. J is TRBJ2-5 and V is TRBV10-3; 9 bases map to TRBD2. CDR3 size: 14 residues. Germline V lookup: CDR1 ENHRY, CDR2 SYGVKD. The CDR3 loop reads CAISEAGGPDTQYF. The DNA read from the CDR3 is TGTGCCATCAGTGAAGCGGGGGGCCCCGATACC.

The sample holds many counts of this clone. From the germline J gene comes the end of the CDR3, since the read stops 3 residues before it. The chain employs TRBV19 and TRBJ1-2; no firm D call. Per the germline V gene, CDR1 is LNHDA and CDR2 is SQIVND (reference sequence). CDR3 size: 13 residues. The sequenced CDR3 bases are TGTGCCAGCTCACCCCCCGGAGCTAGCGGC. Amino acid sequence: CASSPPGASG. The full-length CDR3 reads as CASSPPGASGYTF.

At least ten counts were recorded for this clone. The CDR3 is cut off 3 residues early in the read; its end comes from the germline J gene. The chain combines TRBV5-1 with TRBJ2-5; TRBD1 matches at 8 bases. J lost 1 base, V lost 0 bases, and 2 bases had no gene match. The CDR3 sequence is 15 residues long. Germline V gene lookup returns CDR1 SGHRS and CDR2 YFSETQ. CDR3 bases read: TGCGCCAGCAGCTTGGGGACAGGGCGCCAAGAGACC. Its translation: CASSLGTGRQET. The whole CDR3 sequence reads CASSLGTGRQETQYF.

This clone has at least ten counts. Read data end 3 residues before the CDR3 end; the end is taken from the germline J gene. The sample contains more than one DNA sequence encoding this CDR3. The chain couples TRBV30 to TRBJ2-3; D may be TRBD2 (6 bases). Germline V lookup: CDR1 GTSNPN, CDR2 SVGIG (reference sequence). The CDR3 is 14 residues long. V was pared by 0 bases and J by 6 bases, with 13 bases between. The CDR3 sequence: CAWSVILATDTQYF. The CDR3 bases that were read are TGTGCCTGGAGTGTTATACTAGCCACGGATACG. Full variable domain (remainder filled in from reference TRBV30 and TRBJ2-3): SQTIHQWPATLVQPVGSPLSLECTVEGTSNPNLYWYRQAAGRGLQLLFYSVGIGQISSEVPQNLSASRPQDRQFILSSKKLLLSDSGFYLCAWSVILATDTQYFGPGTRLTVL.

This clone was found many times. The sequenced fragment ends 3 residues before the CDR3 boundary, so the rest is inferred from the germline J gene. The chain links TRBV18 to TRBJ2-7, with 8 bases identical to TRBD1. The V gene's germline CDR1 is KGHSH and CDR2 LQKENI. The V segment lost 3 bases and the J segment 3 bases; nucleotides outside the gene matches: 4. The CDR3 runs to 14 residues. The CDR3 spells CASSPTGVRYEQYF. The part of the CDR3 DNA that was read is TGTGCCAGCTCACCGACAGGGGTTCGCTACGAG.

Comments on this clone: A read error is the likely source, as a far larger clone sits one nucleotide away. The read ends 3 residues before the CDR3 terminus; that terminus is restored from the germline J gene. The rearrangement uses TRBV6-2 or TRBV6-3 and TRBJ2-3; TRBD2 matches 12 bases. CDR1 is MNHEY and CDR2 is SVGEGT in the germline V gene. Germline trimming cut 4 bases from V and 4 bases from J; bases unmatched to any gene: 3. The CDR3 is made up of 15 amino acids. This CDR3 is CASSCSSGGADTQYF. CDR3 bases read: TGTGCCAGCAGTTGCTCTAGCGGGGGGGCAGATACG.

This clone was counted only a few times. This clone may be a read error of a much larger clone one base away. The observed sequence ends 3 residues before the CDR3 terminus, with the missing tail filled in from the germline J gene. The chain joins TRBV30 to TRBJ2-3; 8 bases map to TRBD1. Germline assignment: CDR1 GTSNPN and CDR2 SVGIG (reference sequence). This CDR3 is built from 14 residues. The CDR3 here is CAWSGTGIRQPQYF. The part of the CDR3 DNA that was read is TGTGCCTGGAGTGGGACAGGGATCAGACAGCCG.

This clone was counted a few times. The sequence runs out 3 residues before the end of the CDR3; the remainder is reconstructed from the germline J gene. The rearrangement links TRBV5-8 to TRBJ1-4, with D uncertain. Germline CDR1 SGHTS, CDR2 YDEGEE. Trimming removed 2 bases at V and 7 bases at J, with 9 bases between. The CDR3 is 13 amino acids. Partial CDR3 DNA: TGTGCCAGCAGCTTCCTAAACCGTGAAAAA. Translation: CASSFLNREK. The full CDR3 protein is CASSFLNREKLFF.

This clone was recorded many times. Read coverage stops 3 residues before the CDR3 terminus; the germline J gene supplies the remainder. The V gene is TRBV29-1, the J gene TRBJ1-2; TRBD1 matches 7 bases. The CDR3 has 13 amino acids. With 2 bases clipped from V and 5 bases from J, the junction kept 5 bases outside the gene matches. CDR1 is SQVTM and CDR2 is ANQGSEA in the germline V gene. The covered CDR3 bases are TGCAGCGTTGAATATCGACAGGGATATGGC. Encoded protein: CSVEYRQGYG. The entire CDR3 protein reads CSVEYRQGYGYTF.

This clone was picked up many times. The read stops 3 residues short of the end of the CDR3; the missing end is completed from the germline J gene. The chain combines TRBV20-1 with TRBJ1-1; 9 positions agree with TRBD1. Germline CDR1 DFQATT, CDR2 SNEGSKA (reference sequence). There are 13 residues in the CDR3. V dropped 8 bases and J dropped 4; count of bases not matched to a gene: 8. The CDR3 protein is CSSPGQGITEAFF. The covered CDR3 bases are TGCAGTTCTCCGGGACAGGGAATCACTGAA.

This clone was recorded at least ten times. The DNA ends 3 residues before the CDR3 does, and the rest of the CDR3 is filled in from the germline J gene. The rearrangement links TRBV12-3 or TRBV12-4 to TRBJ2-2, with D maybe TRBD2 (6 bases). The CDR3 sequence is 13 residues long. The V end was cut by 3 bases, the J end by 6 bases, with 8 bases between. This CDR3 is CASSLTSAGELFF. The part of the CDR3 DNA that was read is TGTGCCAGCAGTTTGACTAGTGCCGGGGAG.

This clone was recorded many times. The CDR3 spells CSASDSPGQPQHF. CDR3 DNA, as far as it was read: TGCAGCGCTTCGGACAGCCCCGGCCAGCCC. V usage is TRBV29-1 and J usage is TRBJ1-5; D perhaps matches TRBD1 (6 bases). The DNA ends 3 residues before the CDR3 does, and the rest of the CDR3 is filled in from the germline J gene. Germline V gene lookup returns CDR1 SQVTM and CDR2 ANQGSEA. V was cut by 7 bases and J by 7 bases, with 17 bases left in between. CDR3 size: 13 residues.

Many counts were recorded for this clone. The read gets to within 3 residues of the CDR3 end, and the germline J gene fills in the rest. V gene TRBV30 combines with J gene TRBJ1-4, with 9 bases lining up with TRBD1. This CDR3 has 15 residues. The germline gives CDR1 GTSNPN, CDR2 SVGIG (reference sequence). V shed 2 bases and J 10 bases; nucleotides not matched to a gene: 11. CDR3 DNA (partial): TGTGCCTGGAGTAAGGAGGGGACAGGGCTCGGAAAA. This codes for CAWSKEGTGLGK. The whole CDR3 protein reads CAWSKEGTGLGKLFF.

This clone was seen at least ten times. The sequenced fragment ends 3 residues before the CDR3 boundary, so the rest is inferred from the germline J gene. The chain joins TRBV23-1 to TRBJ1-1; D possibly corresponds to TRBD1 (6 bases). TRBV23-1 is designated an ORF whose function remains uncertain. The V gene lost 7 bases and the J gene lost 5 bases, with 14 bases spanning the gap. The CDR3 sequence is 13 residues long. CDR3 amino acids: CASTYRVGTEAFF. The covered CDR3 bases are TGCGCCAGCACATACAGGGTTGGAACTGAA.

This clone was recorded many times. Partial CDR3 DNA: TGTGCCAGCAGCCAAGACAGGGTGGGTCGCAATCAGCCC. Translation gives CASSQDRVGRNQP. The entire CDR3 reads CASSQDRVGRNQPQHF. J is TRBJ1-5 and V is TRBV4-2, with D perhaps matching TRBD1 (5 bases). The missing CDR3 end, 3 residues past where the read stops, is filled in from the germline J gene. Trimming took off 0 bases at V and 2 bases at J, with 11 bases between the two ends. This CDR3 region has 16 residues. Looked up from germline, CDR1 is LGHNA and CDR2 is YNFKEQ.